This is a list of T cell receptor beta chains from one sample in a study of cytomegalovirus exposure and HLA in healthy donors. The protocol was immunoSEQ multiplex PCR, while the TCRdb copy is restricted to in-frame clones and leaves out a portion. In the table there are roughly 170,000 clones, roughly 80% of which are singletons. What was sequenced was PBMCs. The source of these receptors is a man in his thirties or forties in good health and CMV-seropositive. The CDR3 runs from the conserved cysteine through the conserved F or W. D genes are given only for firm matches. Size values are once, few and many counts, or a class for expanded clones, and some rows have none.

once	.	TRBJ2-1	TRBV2	TGTGCCAGCATGCCGACTCGAACCTACAATGAGCAGTTCTTC	CASMPTRTYNEQFF
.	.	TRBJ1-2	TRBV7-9	TGTTCCAGCGGGGGGGGGAACTATGGCTACACCTTC	CSSGGGNYGYTF
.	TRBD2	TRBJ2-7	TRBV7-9	TGTTCCAGCAGCACTTACGGACTAGCGGCCCTGGGCAACGAGCAGTACTTC	CSSSTYGLAALGNEQYF
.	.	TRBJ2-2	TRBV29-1	TGCGGCGCCGCGGGACTCCGGGACGGGGAGCTGTTTTTT	CGAAGLRDGELFF
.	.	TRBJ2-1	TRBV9	TGTGCCAGCAGCGAGGGGGGGGCCCCGCAGTTCTTC	CASSEGGAPQFF
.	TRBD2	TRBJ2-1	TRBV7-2	TGTGCCAGCAGCTTGGGAGGGGCGAGCTCCTACAATGAGCAGTTCTTC	CASSLGGASSYNEQFF
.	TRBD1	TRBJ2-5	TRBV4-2	TGTGCCAGCAGCCAAGACAGGGGGCATGGAGGGAATCAAGAGACCCAGTACTTC	CASSQDRGHGGNQETQYF
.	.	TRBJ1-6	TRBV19	TGTGCCAGTAGTATAGGGGTCGGACAGAGTAATTCACCCCTCCACTTT	CASSIGVGQSNSPLHF
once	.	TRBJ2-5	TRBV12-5	TGTGCTAGTGGTTTGGGGGAAGGGGGGGCAGAGACCCAGTACTTC	CASGLGEGGAETQYF
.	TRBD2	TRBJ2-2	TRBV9	TGTGCCAGCAGCGTAAGACTAGCGGGAGTATTGAACACCGGGGAGCTGTTTTTT	CASSVRLAGVLNTGELFF
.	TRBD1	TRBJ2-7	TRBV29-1	TGCAGCGTTGAAGGACAGGGGAGTCCGCGCGAGCAGTACTTC	CSVEGQGSPREQYF
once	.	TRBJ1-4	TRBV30	TGTGCCTGGGCCATTTCGGGGGTGGGTGAAAAACTGTTTTTT	CAWAISGVGEKLFF
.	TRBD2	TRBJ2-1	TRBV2	TGTGCCAGCAGTGCACCCCTCCTAGCGGGCGGAGGTGAGCAGTTCTTC	CASSAPLLAGGGEQFF
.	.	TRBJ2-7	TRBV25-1	TGTGCCAGCAGTGAGAGTAGCTCCTACGAGCAGTACTTC	CASSESSSYEQYF
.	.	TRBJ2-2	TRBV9	TGTGCCAGCAGTGGGCATGGGTCGAACACCGGGGAGCTGTTTTTT	CASSGHGSNTGELFF
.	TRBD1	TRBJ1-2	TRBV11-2	TGTGCCAGCAGCTCGGTTACGGGACAGGGGACCCATGGCTACACCTTC	CASSSVTGQGTHGYTF
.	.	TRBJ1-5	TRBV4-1	TGCGCCAGCAGCCAAGACAACTATCAGCCCCAGCATTTT	CASSQDNYQPQHF
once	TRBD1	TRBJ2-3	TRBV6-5	TGTGCCAGCGCTTCAGGGGGCCCTAGGGATACGCAGTATTTT	CASASGGPRDTQYF
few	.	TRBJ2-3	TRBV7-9	TGTGCCAGCAGCCGGCCCGGACAGACTAGCACAGATACGCAGTATTTT	CASSRPGQTSTDTQYF
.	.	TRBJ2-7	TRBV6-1	TGTGCCAGCAGTGAAGCGATGAGGGGGGAGCAGTACTTC	CASSEAMRGEQYF
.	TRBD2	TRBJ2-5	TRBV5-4	TGTGCCAGCAGATGGGAGGGGCCGGGGGAGACCCAGTACTTC	CASRWEGPGETQYF
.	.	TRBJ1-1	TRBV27	TGTGCCAGCAGTCTGGGACTAAGCACTGAAGCTTTCTTT	CASSLGLSTEAFF
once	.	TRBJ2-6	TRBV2	TGTGCCAGCCGCCCGGTGGGGGCCAACGTCCTGACTTTC	CASRPVGANVLTF
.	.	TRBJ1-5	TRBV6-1	TGTGCCAGCAGTGCGGAGGGTATGGGTCAGCCCCAGCATTTT	CASSAEGMGQPQHF
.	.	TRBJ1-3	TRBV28	TGTGCCAGCGGGAGAGGCGTGGGATCTGGAAACACCATATATTTT	CASGRGVGSGNTIYF
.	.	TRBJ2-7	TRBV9	TGTGCCAGCAGCAGATCCGGGGGCTACGAGCAGTACTTC	CASSRSGGYEQYF
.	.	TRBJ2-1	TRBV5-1	TGCGCCAGCAGCTTGGGAATGGTAGGGCGGGGAGGTGGTTTCTCCTACAATGAGCAGTTCTTC	CASSLGMVGRGGGFSYNEQFF
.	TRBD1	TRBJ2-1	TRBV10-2	TGCGCCAGTGGGGACAGGAGGCAGTTCTTC	CASGDRRQFF
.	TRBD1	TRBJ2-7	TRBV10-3	TGTGCCATCAGTGGGACAGGCTCCTACGAGCAGTACTTC	CAISGTGSYEQYF
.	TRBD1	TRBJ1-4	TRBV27	TGTGCCAGCAGTTTATGTCCAGGGGGCTGTGAAAAACTGTTTTTT	CASSLCPGGCEKLFF
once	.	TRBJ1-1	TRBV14	TGTGCCAGCAGCAGGTCTGGGGGCGAAGCTTTCTTT	CASSRSGGEAFF
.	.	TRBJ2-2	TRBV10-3	TGTGCCATCAGTAGTCCCAAACGCGCCGGGGAGCTGTTTTTT	CAISSPKRAGELFF
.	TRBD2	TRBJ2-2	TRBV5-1	TGCGCCAGCAGCCCCGGGACTACTAACACCGGGGAGCTGTTTTTT	CASSPGTTNTGELFF